This T cell receptor (beta chain) stems from a study of breast tumors, draining lymph nodes, adjacent tissues. The lymph nodes were axillary draining lymph nodes from breast cancer patients. Germline V gene data show CDR1 as SGHTA and CDR2 as FQGTGA. Trimming shortened V by 1 base and J by 6 bases, and 15 bases separated the two germline ends. The CDR3 extends over 16 amino acids. TCRdb re-called the multiplex PCR reads through MiXCR, storing one row per CDR3 protein. The top ten hold around 1% of the sample, which has approximately 280,000 distinct CDR3 sequences, 30% to 35% seen once. At least ten counts were recorded for this clonotype. Its matching antigen is unknown. Study observations and caveats: Tumor repertoires ranked between lymph nodes and nontumor tissue in diversity, with V and J gene preferences. Most tumor T cells seemingly derive from lymph node, then expand in tumor. Luminal-like breast cancer showed significantly higher tumor–nontumor repertoire similarity than basal-like.

Sequencing used axillary lymph node tissue. The receptor's source is a female donor with breast cancer. Some clones in this sample may be carry-over from other donors' samples. V gene TRBV7-3 combines with J gene TRBJ2-2; a possible D gene is TRBD2 (5 bases). CDR3 in amino acids: CASSLIGGGPAGELFF. The CDR3 DNA follows: TGTGCCAGCAGCTTAATTGGCGGCGGGCCTGCCGGGGAGCTGTTTTTT.